What follows are 3 T cell receptor beta chains derived from one specimen sequenced in a study of T-cell reconstitution after alpha-beta-depleted transplantation in children. Unique molecular identifiers featured in how the TCRbeta library was prepared. One entry per CDR3 protein results from TCRdb running MiXCR on the PCR reads. Of hundreds of thousands of distinct CDR3 sequences in the sample, 15% to 20% were seen once. The material was PBMCs from the stem cell graft donor, obtained from the stem cell graft. Receptor source: a human donor who donated a stem cell graft to a child with acute myeloid leukemia.

This clonotype was recorded many times. The genes are TRBV29-1 and TRBJ2-3; 11 bases are a match to TRBD2. The CDR3 contains 15 residues. The germline CDR1 and CDR2 sequences are SQVTM and ANQGSEA. Germline trimming cut 4 bases from V and 3 bases from J; bases unmatched to any gene: 6. CDR3 sequence: CSVGPGLAATDTQYF. CDR3 bases: TGCAGCGTTGGCCCGGGACTAGCGGCGACAGATACGCAGTATTTT.

The J gene is TRBJ2-7, the V gene TRBV7-6; perhaps TRBD2 as D (7 bases). This CDR3 is 14 amino acids long. V shed 1 base and J shed 6 bases, with 13 bases lying between them. Germline V gene sequence: CDR1 SGHVS, CDR2 FNYEAQ. The CDR3 bases are TGTGCCAGCAGCTTAGGGGGAGGGGGGGGCGAGCAGTACTTC. Translation gives CASSLGGGGGEQYF.

This clonotype has a count of ten or more. The chain is built from TRBV20-1 and TRBJ1-1; perhaps TRBD1 as D (5 bases). This CDR3 comprises 15 residues. The V end was cut by 0 bases, the J end by 5 bases, with 16 bases between. CDR1 and CDR2 (germline): DFQATT, SNEGSKA (reference sequence). The CDR3 bases are TGCAGTGCTAGAGATGCGGCAGGGCCCTGGACTGAAGCTTTCTTT. Its translation is CSARDAAGPWTEAFF.